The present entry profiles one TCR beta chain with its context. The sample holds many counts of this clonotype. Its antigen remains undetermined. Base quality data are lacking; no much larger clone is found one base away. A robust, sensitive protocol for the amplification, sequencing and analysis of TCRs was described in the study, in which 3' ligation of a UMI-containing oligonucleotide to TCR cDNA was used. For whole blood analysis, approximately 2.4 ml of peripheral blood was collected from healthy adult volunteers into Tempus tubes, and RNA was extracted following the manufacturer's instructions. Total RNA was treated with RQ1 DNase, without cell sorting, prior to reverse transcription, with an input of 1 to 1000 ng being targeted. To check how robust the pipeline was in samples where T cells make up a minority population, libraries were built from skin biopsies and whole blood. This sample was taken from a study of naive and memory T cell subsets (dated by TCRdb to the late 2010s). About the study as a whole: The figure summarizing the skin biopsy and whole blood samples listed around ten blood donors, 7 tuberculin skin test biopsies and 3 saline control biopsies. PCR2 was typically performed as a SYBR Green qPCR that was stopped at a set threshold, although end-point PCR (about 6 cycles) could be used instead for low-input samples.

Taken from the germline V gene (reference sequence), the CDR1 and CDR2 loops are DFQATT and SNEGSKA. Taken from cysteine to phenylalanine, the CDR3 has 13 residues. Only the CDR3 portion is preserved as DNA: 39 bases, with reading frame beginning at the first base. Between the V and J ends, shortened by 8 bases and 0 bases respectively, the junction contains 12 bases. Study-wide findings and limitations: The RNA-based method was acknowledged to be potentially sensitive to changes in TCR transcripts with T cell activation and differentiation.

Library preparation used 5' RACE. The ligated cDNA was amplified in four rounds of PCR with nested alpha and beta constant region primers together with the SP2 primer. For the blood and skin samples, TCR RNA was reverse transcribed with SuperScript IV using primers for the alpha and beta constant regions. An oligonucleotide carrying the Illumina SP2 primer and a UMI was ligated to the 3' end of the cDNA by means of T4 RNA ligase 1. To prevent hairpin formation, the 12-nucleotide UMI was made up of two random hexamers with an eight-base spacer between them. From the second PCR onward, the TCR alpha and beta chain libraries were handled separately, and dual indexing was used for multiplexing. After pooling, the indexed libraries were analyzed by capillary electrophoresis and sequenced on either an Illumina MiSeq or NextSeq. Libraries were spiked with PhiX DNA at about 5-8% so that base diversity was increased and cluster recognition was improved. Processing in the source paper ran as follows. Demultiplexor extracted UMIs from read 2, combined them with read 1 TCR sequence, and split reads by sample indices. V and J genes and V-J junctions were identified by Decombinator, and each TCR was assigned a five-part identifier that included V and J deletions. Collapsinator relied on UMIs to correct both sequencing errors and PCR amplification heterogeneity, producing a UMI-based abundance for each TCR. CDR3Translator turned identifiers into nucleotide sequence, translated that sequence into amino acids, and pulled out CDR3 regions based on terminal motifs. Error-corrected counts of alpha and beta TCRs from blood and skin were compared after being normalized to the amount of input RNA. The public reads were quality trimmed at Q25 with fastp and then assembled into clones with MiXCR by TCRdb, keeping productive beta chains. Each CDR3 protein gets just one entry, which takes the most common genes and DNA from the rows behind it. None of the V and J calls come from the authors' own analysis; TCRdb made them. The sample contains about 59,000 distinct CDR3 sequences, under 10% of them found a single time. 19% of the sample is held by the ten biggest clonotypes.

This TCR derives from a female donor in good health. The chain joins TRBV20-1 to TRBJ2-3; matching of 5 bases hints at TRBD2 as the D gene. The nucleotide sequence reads TGCAGTAGGAGGTTAGCGAGCACAGATACGCAGTATTTT. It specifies CSRRLASTDTQYF.